This passage covers 24 T cell receptor beta chains from one sample sequenced in a study of CD8+CD57+ T cells in acquired aplastic anemia. According to the study, genomic DNA was the template for TCR beta VDJ and CDR3 profiling. TCRdb fed the reads into MiXCR, producing one record per CDR3 protein. The table lists fewer than 250,000 distinct CDR3 sequences, roughly half of them singletons. Individuals selected for sequencing had exhibited CD8+CD57+ cell expansion on flow cytometry. The specimen was sorted CD4+, CD8+, or CD8+CD57+ T cells (not recorded which) from PBMCs. These receptors were taken from a human donor with aplastic anemia.

Turning to this clonotype: This may be a read error: a much more frequent sequence differs by one nucleotide. The chain is built from TRBV2 and TRBJ2-3, with TRBD1 identical over 11 bases. Germline trimming cut 6 bases from V and 10 bases from J; bases unmatched to any gene: 12. Germline assignment: CDR1 SNHLY and CDR2 FYNNEI. The CDR3 runs to 15 residues. This CDR3 is CASSTDRGLSGAQYF. The CDR3, as DNA: TGTGCCAGCAGCACGGACAGGGGGCTATCGGGTGCGCAGTATTTT.

This clonotype appeared many times. The J gene is TRBJ2-1, the V gene TRBV4-1, with D possibly being TRBD1 (5 bases). CDR3 length: 16 amino acids. Per the germline V gene, CDR1 is MGHRA and CDR2 is YSYEKL. The V end lost 0 bases, the J end lost 8 bases, and 17 bases lay between the germline ends. CDR3 in amino acids: CASSQDSPGSSHEQFF. CDR3 DNA: TGCGCCAGCAGCCAAGATAGCCCAGGGTCCTCACATGAGCAGTTCTTC.

The chain employs TRBV6-6 and TRBJ2-3, with 12 nucleotides matching TRBD2. The CDR3 covers 20 residues. V was clipped by 3 bases and J by 2 bases; unmatched bases: 15. Germline loops: CDR1 MNHNY, CDR2 SVGAGI (reference sequence). The CDR3 DNA sequence: TGTGCCAGCAGTTATTCCGGACTAGCGGGATATCACGAGTCCACAGATACGCAGTATTTT. Residues: CASSYSGLAGYHESTDTQYF.

This clonotype was counted many times. CDR3 loop: CASSPGSGGLDEQFF. The CDR3, as DNA: TGTGCCAGCAGCCCCGGGTCAGGGGGCCTCGATGAGCAGTTCTTC. This chain links TRBV9 with TRBJ2-1; 8 bases fit TRBD1. Germline CDR1 is SGDLS and CDR2 is YYNGEE. The ends lost 4 bases at V and 8 bases at J; junction bases unmatched: 11. The CDR3 extends over 15 amino acids.

This clonotype showed up just a few times. The chain has TRBV29-1 and TRBJ2-7; TRBD2 matches at 7 bases. The J segment lost 4 bases and the V segment lost 4 bases, leaving 4 bases of the junction unmatched. CDR3 size: 12 residues. CDR1 and CDR2 from the germline V gene are SQVTM and ANQGSEA. The CDR3 reads CSVVKGGYEQYF. In nucleotides, the CDR3 is TGCAGCGTTGTGAAGGGAGGGTACGAGCAGTACTTC.

About this clonotype itself: An end of the junction does not agree with germline; a read error may underlie this. This rearrangement joins TRBV6-5 to TRBJ1-4; D ambiguous. From germline, CDR1 is MNHEY and CDR2 SVGAGI. This CDR3 has 15 amino acids. The CDR3 here is CASSSVTSTSEKLFF. Written as DNA, the CDR3 is TGTGCCAGCAGTTCCGTGACCTCAACTAGTGAAAAACTGTTTTTT.

This rearrangement joins TRBV28 to TRBJ1-3, with a weak D call TRBD1 (6 bases). Germline CDR1 reads MDHEN; CDR2 reads SYDVKM. Between the trimmed V and J ends, which lost 5 bases and 6 bases, there was a span of 17 bases. The CDR3 has 15 residues. CDR3 nucleotide sequence: TGTGCCAGCAGTCTCCTACAGACAGGTACAAACACCATATATTTT. This gives the protein CASSLLQTGTNTIYF.

V usage is TRBV19 and J usage is TRBJ2-2; 7 bases fit TRBD2. J lost 7 bases, V lost 10 bases, and 6 bases had no gene match. Per the germline V gene, CDR1 is LNHDA and CDR2 is SQIVND (reference sequence). This CDR3 region has 12 residues. CDR3 amino acids: CAIGGTVGELFF. CDR3 DNA sequence: TGTGCCATCGGGGGGACCGTCGGGGAGCTGTTTTTT.

This chain connects TRBV7-9 to TRBJ1-4; D perhaps matches TRBD1 (6 bases). Per the germline V gene, CDR1 is SEHNR and CDR2 is FQNEAQ (reference sequence). Deletions cut 5 bases from V and 3 bases from J, with 10 bases between. The CDR3 sequence is 14 residues long. DNA for the CDR3: TGTGCCAGCAGCCAACAGGGACCTAATGAAAAACTGTTTTTT. As protein: CASSQQGPNEKLFF.

The chain couples TRBV6-6 to TRBJ2-6; a weak D match, TRBD1 (5 bases). The germline V gene has CDR1 MNHNY and CDR2 SVGAGI (reference sequence). CDR3 length: 14 residues. V lost 2 bases and J lost 5, with 7 bases in between. DNA for the CDR3: TGTGCCAGCAGTTACCAGGACAGGGCCAACGTCCTGACTTTC. This sequence encodes CASSYQDRANVLTF.

In regard to this clonotype: This may come from a read error, since a much larger clone is one base off. The rearrangement uses TRBV20-1 and TRBJ1-2, with TRBD1 matching over 11 bases. The CDR3 totals 15 residues. Germline V gives CDR1 DFQATT, CDR2 SNEGSKA (reference sequence). CDR3 coding DNA: TGCAGTGCTAGAGACCCGGACAGGGGGCTCTCTGGCCACACCTTC. It encodes CSARDPDRGLSGHTF.

The chain joins TRBV29-1 to TRBJ2-7; the match to TRBD1 covers 7 bases. J gave up 4 bases and V 2 bases, and 8 bases lay outside the gene matches. Germline V lookup: CDR1 SQVTM, CDR2 ANQGSEA. There are 14 residues in the CDR3. CDR3 in DNA: TGCAGCGTTGAAACAGGGGCCTCCCCTTACGAGCAGTACTTC. It encodes CSVETGASPYEQYF.

V is TRBV28 and J is TRBJ1-5, with a possible D match to TRBD1 (6 bases). CDR3 length: 15 residues. The ends were cut back, 6 bases at V and 3 bases at J, with 15 bases in the middle. Germline CDR1 is MDHEN and CDR2 is SYDVKM. CDR3 nucleotide sequence: TGTGCCAGCAGGAAGAAAGGGACATTCAATCAGCCCCAGCATTTT. Its protein product is CASRKKGTFNQPQHF.

Turning to this clonotype: The conserved closing phenylalanine or tryptophan is absent in this CDR3, likely reflecting a read error. It is unclear where the CDR3 begins or ends on the DNA, so no DNA is shown, and the CDR3 is as TCRdb lists it. The chain has TRBV7-9 and TRBJ2-7; no DNA check was done on the table's D call, TRBD1. Germline values: CDR1 SEHNR, CDR2 FQNEAQ (reference sequence). The CDR3 spans 15 residues, counting both ends. The CDR3 spells CASSLAAGGTGELYS.

J is TRBJ2-5 and V is TRBV5-1, with 7 bases identical to TRBD1. The ends lost 3 bases at V and 5 bases at J; junction bases unmatched: 7. This CDR3 is built from 14 residues. Germline values: CDR1 SGHRS, CDR2 YFSETQ. CDR3 DNA: TGCGCCAGCAGCTATCAGGGGGAAAGGGAGACCCAGTACTTC. Its protein product is CASSYQGERETQYF.

This clonotype was counted many times. The chain links TRBV6-4 to TRBJ2-3, with no clear D. The CDR3 is made up of 14 amino acids. CDR1 is MRHNA and CDR2 is SNTAGT in the germline V gene. The germline V and J ends were trimmed by 3 bases and 3 bases, with 10 bases remaining between them. CDR3: CASSELADTDTQYF. For the CDR3, the DNA is TGTGCCAGCAGTGAGTTGGCCGATACAGATACGCAGTATTTT.

The chain carries TRBV29-1 and TRBJ1-2, with D perhaps matching TRBD1 (6 bases). This CDR3 contains 12 residues. Trimming stripped 7 bases from V and 2 bases from J, with 11 bases between. CDR1 and CDR2 from the germline V gene are SQVTM and ANQGSEA. The CDR3 protein is CSGTETNYGYTF. CDR3 nucleotide sequence: TGCAGCGGGACAGAAACGAACTATGGCTACACCTTC.

This clonotype has a count of ten or more. The chain couples TRBV15 to TRBJ2-1; TRBD1 is a possible D gene (6 bases). From germline, CDR1 is LNHNV and CDR2 YYDKDF (reference sequence). This CDR3 has 16 residues. Trimming pared 0 bases from V and 5 bases from J, leaving 14 bases between. CDR3 region: CATSRDRDTFHNEQFF. The CDR3 DNA is TGTGCCACCAGCAGAGATCGGGACACCTTCCACAATGAGCAGTTCTTC.

In this sample, this clonotype turned up many times. This chain connects TRBV12-3 or TRBV12-4 to TRBJ2-1; D uncertain. The V gene lost 5 bases and the J gene lost 7 bases, with 6 bases spanning the gap. The CDR3 loop spans 11 amino acids. The CDR3 bases are TGTGCCAGCAGTGGGGATAATGAGCAGTTCTTC. Translated, it gives CASSGDNEQFF.

J is TRBJ2-1 and V is TRBV20-1; D remains ambiguous. Germline CDR1 reads DFQATT; CDR2 reads SNEGSKA (reference sequence). The CDR3 has 13 amino acids. Trimming cost V 1 base and J 5 bases, with 9 bases left between them. CDR3 DNA: TGCAGTGCTAGAGGAGTCGAGAACAATGAGCAGTTCTTC. This encodes CSARGVENNEQFF.

This clonotype has at least ten counts. This chain uses TRBV7-2 with TRBJ1-1; 9 bases are a match to TRBD1. Germline loops: CDR1 SGHTA, CDR2 FQGNSA. Losses at the gene ends were 5 bases for V and 5 bases for J; bases not matched to a gene: 9. CDR3 length equals 15 residues. Written as DNA, the CDR3 is TGTGCCAGCAGCATACGGACAGGGGACCTTACTGAAGCTTTCTTT. Protein: CASSIRTGDLTEAFF.

This clonotype was found a few times. This rearrangement joins TRBV28 to TRBJ1-5, with D uncertain. Germline V gene data show CDR1 as MDHEN and CDR2 as SYDVKM. The CDR3 totals 15 residues. Deletions cut 6 bases from V and 4 bases from J, with 16 bases between. CDR3 bases: TGTGCCAGCAGGCCAAGACCAGGAGGGAATCAGCCCCAGCATTTT. This encodes CASRPRPGGNQPQHF.

Of note for this clonotype: At one of its ends the junction is not consistent with the germline gene, which may arise from a read error. This chain joins TRBV20-1 and TRBJ1-6; D is perhaps TRBD1 (5 bases). This CDR3 has 14 amino acids. In germline, CDR1 is DFQATT, CDR2 SNEGSKA (reference sequence). CDR3 nucleotide sequence: TGCAGTGCTAGGGAGACAGCGTTTAATCCACCCCTCCACTTT. Translating gives CSARETAFNPPLHF.

This clonotype was counted at least ten times. This chain uses TRBV20-1 with TRBJ2-2, with D perhaps matching TRBD1 (6 bases). Trimming pared 0 bases from V and 6 bases from J, leaving 17 bases between. Germline V gene lookup returns CDR1 DFQATT and CDR2 SNEGSKA (reference sequence). The CDR3 has 16 amino acids. The CDR3 DNA reads TGCAGTGCTAGAGATATGGACAGTGTAAATGCCGGGGAGCTGTTTTTT. Amino acids: CSARDMDSVNAGELFF.